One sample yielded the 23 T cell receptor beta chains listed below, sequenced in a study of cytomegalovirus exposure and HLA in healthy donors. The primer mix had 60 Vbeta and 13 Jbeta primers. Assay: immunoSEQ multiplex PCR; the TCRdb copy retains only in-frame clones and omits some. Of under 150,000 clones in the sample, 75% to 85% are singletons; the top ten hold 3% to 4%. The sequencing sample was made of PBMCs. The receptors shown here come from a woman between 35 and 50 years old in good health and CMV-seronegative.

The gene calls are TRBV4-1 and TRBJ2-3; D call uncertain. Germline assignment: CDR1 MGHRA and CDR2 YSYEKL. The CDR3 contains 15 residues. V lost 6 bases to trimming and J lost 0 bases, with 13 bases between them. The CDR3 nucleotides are TGCGCCAGCAGGTTGGCGGAGTCCAGCACAGATACGCAGTATTTT. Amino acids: CASRLAESSTDTQYF.

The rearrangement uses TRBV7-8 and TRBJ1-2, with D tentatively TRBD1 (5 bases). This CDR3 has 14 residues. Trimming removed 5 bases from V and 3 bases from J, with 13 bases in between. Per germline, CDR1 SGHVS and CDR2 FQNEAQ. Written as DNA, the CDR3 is TGTGCCAGCAGCGTTTGGGGGGATCACTATGGCTACACCTTC. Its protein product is CASSVWGDHYGYTF.

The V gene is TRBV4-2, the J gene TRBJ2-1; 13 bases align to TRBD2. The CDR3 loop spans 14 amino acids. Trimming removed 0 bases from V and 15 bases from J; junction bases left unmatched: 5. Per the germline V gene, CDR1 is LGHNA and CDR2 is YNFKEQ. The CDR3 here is CASSQEGLAGFLFF. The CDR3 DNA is TGTGCCAGCAGCCAAGAGGGACTAGCGGGATTTTTGTTCTTC.

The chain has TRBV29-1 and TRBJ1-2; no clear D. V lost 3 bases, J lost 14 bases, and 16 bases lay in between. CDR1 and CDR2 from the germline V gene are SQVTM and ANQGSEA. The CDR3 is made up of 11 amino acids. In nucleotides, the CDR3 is TGCAGCGTTGAGAGGCCACCCGAGGAAACCTTC. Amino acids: CSVERPPEETF.

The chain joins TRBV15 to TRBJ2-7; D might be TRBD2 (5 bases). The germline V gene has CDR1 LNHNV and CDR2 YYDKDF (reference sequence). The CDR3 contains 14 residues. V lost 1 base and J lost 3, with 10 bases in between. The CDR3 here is CATSRAPGIYEQYF. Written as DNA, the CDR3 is TGTGCCACCAGCAGAGCCCCGGGAATCTACGAGCAGTACTTC.

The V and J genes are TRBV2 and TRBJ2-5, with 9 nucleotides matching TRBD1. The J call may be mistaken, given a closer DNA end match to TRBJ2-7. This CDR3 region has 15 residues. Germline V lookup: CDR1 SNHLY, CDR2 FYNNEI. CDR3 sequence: CASRQPGQGVHEQYF. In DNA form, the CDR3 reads TGTGCCAGCAGACAACCGGGACAGGGTGTCCACGAGCAGTACTTC.

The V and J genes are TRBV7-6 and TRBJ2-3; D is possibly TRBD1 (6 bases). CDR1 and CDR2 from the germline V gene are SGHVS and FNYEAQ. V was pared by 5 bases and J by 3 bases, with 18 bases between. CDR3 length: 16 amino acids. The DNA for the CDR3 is TGTGCCAGCAGCCGCCCCAGGGGCCGGGGTACAGATACGCAGTATTTT. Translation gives CASSRPRGRGTDTQYF.

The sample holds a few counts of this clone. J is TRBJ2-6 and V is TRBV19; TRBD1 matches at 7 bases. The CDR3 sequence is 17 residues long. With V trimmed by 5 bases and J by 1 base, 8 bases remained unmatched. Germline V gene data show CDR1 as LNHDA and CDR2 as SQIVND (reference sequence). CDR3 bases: TGTGCCAGTAGTCCGGGGACAGTATTTTCTGGGGCCAACGTCCTGACTTTC. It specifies CASSPGTVFSGANVLTF.

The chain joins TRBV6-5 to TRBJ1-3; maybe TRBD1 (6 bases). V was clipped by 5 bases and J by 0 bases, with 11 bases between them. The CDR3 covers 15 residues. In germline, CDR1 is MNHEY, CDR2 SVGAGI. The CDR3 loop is CASSAQGFSGNTIYF. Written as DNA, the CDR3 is TGTGCCAGCAGTGCACAGGGCTTCTCTGGAAACACCATATATTTT.

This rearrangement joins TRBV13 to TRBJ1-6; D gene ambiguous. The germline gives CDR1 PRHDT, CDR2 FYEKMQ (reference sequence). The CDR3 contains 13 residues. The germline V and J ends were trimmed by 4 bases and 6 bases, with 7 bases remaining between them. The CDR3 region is CASSSRGNSPLHF. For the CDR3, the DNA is TGTGCCAGCAGCTCACGAGGTAATTCACCCCTCCACTTT.

The CDR3 DNA reads TGTGCCAGCAGCTCGGGTGCGGGGGCGACTGAAGCTTTCTTT. It encodes CASSSGAGATEAFF. V and J are TRBV7-2 and TRBJ1-1; TRBD1 is a possible D gene (6 bases). Germline values: CDR1 SGHTA, CDR2 FQGNSA. Trimming took 4 bases from V and 5 from J, leaving 14 bases between them. This CDR3 region has 14 residues.

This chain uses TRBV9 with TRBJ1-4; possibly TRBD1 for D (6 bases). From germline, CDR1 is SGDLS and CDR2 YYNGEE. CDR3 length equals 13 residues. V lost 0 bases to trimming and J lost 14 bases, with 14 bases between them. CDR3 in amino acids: CASSVGPRGELFF. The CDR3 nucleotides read TGTGCCAGCAGCGTAGGGCCCAGGGGAGAGCTGTTTTTT.

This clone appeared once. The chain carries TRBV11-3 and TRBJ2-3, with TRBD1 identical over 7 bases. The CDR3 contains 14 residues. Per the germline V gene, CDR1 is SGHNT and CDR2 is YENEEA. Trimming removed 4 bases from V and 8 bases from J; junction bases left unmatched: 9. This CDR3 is CASSWDSRSPTQYF. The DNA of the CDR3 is TGTGCCAGCAGCTGGGACAGTCGATCCCCTACGCAGTATTTT.

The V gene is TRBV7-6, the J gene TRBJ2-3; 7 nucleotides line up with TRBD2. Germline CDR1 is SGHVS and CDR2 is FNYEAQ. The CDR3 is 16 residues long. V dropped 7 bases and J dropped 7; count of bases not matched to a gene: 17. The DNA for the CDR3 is TGTGCCAGCACCCCGCTCCGGGAGGCACTTGCTAATACGCAGTATTTT. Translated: CASTPLREALANTQYF.

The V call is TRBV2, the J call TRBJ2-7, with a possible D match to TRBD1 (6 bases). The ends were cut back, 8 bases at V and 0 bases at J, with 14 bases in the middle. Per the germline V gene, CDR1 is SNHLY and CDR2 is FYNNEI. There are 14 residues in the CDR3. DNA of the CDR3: TGTGCCAGCTGGAAACAGGGATACTCCTACGAGCAGTACTTC. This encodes CASWKQGYSYEQYF.

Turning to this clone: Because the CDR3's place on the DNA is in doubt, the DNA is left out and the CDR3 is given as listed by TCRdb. The CDR3 is CSVGGGASVKSTQNF. The chain joins TRBV29-1 to TRBJ2-5; the tabulated D call, TRBD2, remains unverified against the DNA. The CDR3 sequence runs 15 residues, both termini included. Germline CDR1 and CDR2: SQVTM and ANQGSEA.

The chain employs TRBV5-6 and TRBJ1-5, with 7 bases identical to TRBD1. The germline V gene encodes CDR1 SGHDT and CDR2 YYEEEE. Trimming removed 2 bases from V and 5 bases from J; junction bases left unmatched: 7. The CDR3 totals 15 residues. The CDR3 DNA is TGTGCCAGCAGCTTTGCGGGGACAGCGGATCAGCCCCAGCATTTT. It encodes CASSFAGTADQPQHF. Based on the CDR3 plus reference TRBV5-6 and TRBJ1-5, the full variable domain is DAGVTQSPTHLIKTRGQQVTLRCSPKSGHDTVSWYQQALGQGPQFIFQYYEEEERQRGNFPDRFSGHQFPNYSSELNVNALLLGDSALYLCASSFAGTADQPQHFGDGTRLSIL.

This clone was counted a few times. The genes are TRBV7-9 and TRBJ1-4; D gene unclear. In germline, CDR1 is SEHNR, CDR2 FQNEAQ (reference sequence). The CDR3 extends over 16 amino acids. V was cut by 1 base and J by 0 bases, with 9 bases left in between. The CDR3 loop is CASSLDGYATNEKLFF. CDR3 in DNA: TGTGCCAGCAGCTTAGACGGGTATGCAACTAATGAAAAACTGTTTTTT.

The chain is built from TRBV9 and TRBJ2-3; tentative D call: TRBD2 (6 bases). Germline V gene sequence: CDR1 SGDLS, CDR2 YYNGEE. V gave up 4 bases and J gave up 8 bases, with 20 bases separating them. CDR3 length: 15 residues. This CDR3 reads CASSPPPGALGTQYF. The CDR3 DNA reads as TGTGCCAGCAGCCCACCTCCGGGAGCTCTCGGTACGCAGTATTTT. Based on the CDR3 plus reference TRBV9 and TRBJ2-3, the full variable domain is DSGVTQTPKHLITATGQRVTLRCSPRSGDLSVYWYQQSLDQGLQFLIQYYNGEERAKGNILERFSAQQFPDLHSELNLSSLELGDSALYFCASSPPPGALGTQYFGPGTRLTVL.

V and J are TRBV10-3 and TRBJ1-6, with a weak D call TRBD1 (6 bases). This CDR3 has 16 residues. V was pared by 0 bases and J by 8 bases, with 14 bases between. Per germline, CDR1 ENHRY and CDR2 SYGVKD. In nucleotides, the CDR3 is TGTGCCATCAGTGAGTCCGGTGGCAGGGGAGATTCACCCCTCCACTTT. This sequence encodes CAISESGGRGDSPLHF.

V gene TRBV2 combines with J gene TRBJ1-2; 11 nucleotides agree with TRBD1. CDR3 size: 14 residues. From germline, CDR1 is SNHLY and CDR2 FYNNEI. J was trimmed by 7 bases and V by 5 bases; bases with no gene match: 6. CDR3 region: CASSWDRGTAGYTF. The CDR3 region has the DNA TGTGCCAGCAGTTGGGACAGGGGGACTGCTGGCTACACCTTC. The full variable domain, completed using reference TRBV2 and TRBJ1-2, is EPEVTQTPSHQVTQMGQEVILRCVPISNHLYFYWYRQILGQKVEFLVSFYNNEISEKSEIFDDQFSVERPDGSNFTLKIRSTKLEDSAMYFCASSWDRGTAGYTFGSGTRLTVV.

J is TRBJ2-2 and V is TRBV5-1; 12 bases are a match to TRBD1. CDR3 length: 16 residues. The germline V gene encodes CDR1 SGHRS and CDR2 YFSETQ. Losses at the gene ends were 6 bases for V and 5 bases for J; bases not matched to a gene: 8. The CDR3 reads CASTHAGQGATGELFF. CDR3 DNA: TGCGCCAGCACCCATGCGGGACAGGGGGCGACCGGGGAGCTGTTTTTT.

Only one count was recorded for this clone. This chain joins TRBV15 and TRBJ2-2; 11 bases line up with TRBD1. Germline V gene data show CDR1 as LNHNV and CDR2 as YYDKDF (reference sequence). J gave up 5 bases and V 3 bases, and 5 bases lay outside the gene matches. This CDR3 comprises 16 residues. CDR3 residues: CATSSPRDRGTGELFF. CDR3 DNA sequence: TGTGCCACCAGCAGTCCCCGGGACAGGGGGACCGGGGAGCTGTTTTTT.